This T cell receptor beta chain was found in a study of glioma-infiltrating T cells after dendritic cell vaccination. Clones were sequenced by immunoSEQ multiplex PCR, and TCRdb holds only the in-frame ones, with some missing. The sample shows under 70,000 clones, 75% to 85% of them seen only once. There are 15 residues in the CDR3. V lost 5 bases and J lost 4; bases outside the gene matches: 4. The germline gives CDR1 MNHEY, CDR2 SMNVEV (reference sequence). This receptor was taken from a human donor with glioblastoma. The chain carries TRBV27 and TRBJ2-3; TRBD2 agrees at 12 bases. The sequencing here drew on blood, taken before dendritic cell vaccination. This CDR3 reads CASSPWTSGADTQYF. In nucleotides, the CDR3 is TGTGCCAGCAGTCCCTGGACTAGCGGGGCAGATACGCAGTATTTT.